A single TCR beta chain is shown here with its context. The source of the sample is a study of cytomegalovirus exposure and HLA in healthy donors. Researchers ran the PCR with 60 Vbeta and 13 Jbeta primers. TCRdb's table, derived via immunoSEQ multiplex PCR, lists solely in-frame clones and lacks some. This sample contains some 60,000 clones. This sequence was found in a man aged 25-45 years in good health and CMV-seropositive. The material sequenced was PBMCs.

CDR3 DNA sequence: TGTGCCAGCAGCTTGGAGGTGCGGGAGCAGTTCTTC. Translation gives CASSLEVREQFF. The chain uses TRBV5-6 and TRBJ2-1; no definite D call. Germline V gene sequence: CDR1 SGHDT, CDR2 YYEEEE. This CDR3 has 12 amino acids. V dropped 0 bases and J dropped 10 bases, with 8 bases sitting between them.